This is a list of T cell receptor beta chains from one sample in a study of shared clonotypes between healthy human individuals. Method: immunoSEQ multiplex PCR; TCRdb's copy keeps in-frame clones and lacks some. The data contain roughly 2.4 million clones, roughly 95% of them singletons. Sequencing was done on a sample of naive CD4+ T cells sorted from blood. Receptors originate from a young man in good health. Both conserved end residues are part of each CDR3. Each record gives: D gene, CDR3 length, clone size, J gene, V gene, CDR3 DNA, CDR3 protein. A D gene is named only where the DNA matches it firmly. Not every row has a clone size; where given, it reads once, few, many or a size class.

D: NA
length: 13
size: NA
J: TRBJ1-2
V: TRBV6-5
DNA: TGTGCCAGCAGTTACTCGCAGGGATTTGGCTACACCTTC
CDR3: CASSYSQGFGYTF

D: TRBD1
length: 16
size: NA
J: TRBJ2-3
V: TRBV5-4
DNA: TGTGCCAGCAGCTTGCTGGACAGGGGGCATTCAGATACGCAGTATTTT
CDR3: CASSLLDRGHSDTQYF

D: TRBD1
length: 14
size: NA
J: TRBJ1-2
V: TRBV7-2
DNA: TGTGCCAGCAGTCTGAAGACAGGGGGCAATGGCTACACCTTC
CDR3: CASSLKTGGNGYTF

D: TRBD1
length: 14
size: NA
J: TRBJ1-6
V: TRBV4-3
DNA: TGCGCCAGCAGCCTCCGGACAGGCGATTCACCCCTCCACTTT
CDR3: CASSLRTGDSPLHF

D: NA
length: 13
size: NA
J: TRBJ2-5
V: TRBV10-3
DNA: TGTGCCATCAGTGAGGCCTTCGAAGAGACCCAGTACTTC
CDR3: CAISEAFEETQYF

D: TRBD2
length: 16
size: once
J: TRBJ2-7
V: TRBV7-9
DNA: TGTGCCAGCAGGCAAGATCCGGGACTAGCGGGAGACGAGCAGTACTTC
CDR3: CASRQDPGLAGDEQYF

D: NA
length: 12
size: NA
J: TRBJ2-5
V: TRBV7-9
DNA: TGTGCCAGCAGCTTAGACTTGGAGACCCAGTACTTC
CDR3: CASSLDLETQYF

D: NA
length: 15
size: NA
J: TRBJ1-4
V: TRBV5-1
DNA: TGCGCCAGCAGCTTGGCGGAGGTGACGGTAGAAAAACTGTTTTTT
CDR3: CASSLAEVTVEKLFF

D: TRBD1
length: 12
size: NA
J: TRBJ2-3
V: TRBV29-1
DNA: TGCAGCGTACAGGGGGCCAGAGATACGCAGTATTTT
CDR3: CSVQGARDTQYF

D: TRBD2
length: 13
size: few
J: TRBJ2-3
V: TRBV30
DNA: TGTGCCTGGAGGGCTAGCGGGACAGATACGCAGTATTTT
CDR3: CAWRASGTDTQYF

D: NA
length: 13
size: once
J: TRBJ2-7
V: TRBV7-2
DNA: TGTGCCAGCAGCTCTTCGACGCCCTACGAGCAGTACTTC
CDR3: CASSSSTPYEQYF

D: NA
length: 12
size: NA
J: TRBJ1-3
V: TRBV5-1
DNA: TGCGCCAGCAGCGTGGATGGGGTCCAGCCGATTTTT
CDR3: CASSVDGVQPIF

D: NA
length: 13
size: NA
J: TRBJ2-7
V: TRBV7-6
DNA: TGTGCCAGCAGCTTAGCGGCCTCCTACGAGCAGTACTTC
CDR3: CASSLAASYEQYF

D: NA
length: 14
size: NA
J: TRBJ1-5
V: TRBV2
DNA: TGTGCCAGCAGTGCCGAGGCGAACAATCAGCCCCAGCATTTT
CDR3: CASSAEANNQPQHF